This T cell receptor (beta chain) was sequenced for a study of blood T cell repertoires in COVID-19. The V gene end was trimmed by 6 bases and the J gene end by 0 bases; junction bases not matched to a gene: 12. The germline CDR1 and CDR2 sequences are ENHRY and SYGVKD. This CDR3 spans 18 amino acids. Profiling relied on immunoSEQ multiplex PCR, and the TCRdb table lists in-frame clones only, not all of them. The data show some 65,000 clones, 65% to 90% seen once. The chain is built from TRBV10-3 and TRBJ2-7; 12 bases map to TRBD1. Material for sequencing was peripheral blood. The clonotype comes from a man of 80 years or more with acute or convalescent COVID-19. The CDR3, as DNA: TGTGCCATCAGCCGGGCCGGGACAGGGGGCGTAAGCTCCTACGAGCAGTACTTC. This translates into CAISRAGTGGVSSYEQYF.